The clone carrying this T cell receptor (beta chain) has a single count. The sample belongs to a study of blood T cell repertoires in COVID-19. Study-level background: Samples came from the United States, Italy and Spain, spanning acute and convalescent COVID-19. In each case, the material was cDNA or gDNA derived from T cells, B-cell-depleted T cells, or PBMCs.

Germline assignment: CDR1 DFQATT and CDR2 SNEGSKA (reference sequence). This CDR3 is 11 amino acids long. V gave up 4 bases and J gave up 4 bases, with 6 bases separating them. Authors' analysis steps: Reference gene primer amplification in the assay estimated nucleated cell counts. Sequencing was performed with immunoSEQ multiplex PCR; in TCRdb, only in-frame clones are kept and a portion is missing. D and trimming were read from the DNA, whereas the V and J calls and clone size are those reported in that table. The data hold some 90,000 clones, with about nine tenths observed a single time. This chain uses TRBV20-1 with TRBJ2-3; no clear D gene. Sequenced: peripheral blood. This receptor was taken from a woman aged 45-59 years in a cohort sampled during active COVID-19. CDR3 DNA sequence: TGCAGTGCTATCTTCCCAGATACGCAGTATTTT. It yields the protein CSAIFPDTQYF.